This TCR beta chain originates from a study of cytomegalovirus exposure and HLA in healthy donors. Primers for the PCR totalled 60 Vbeta and 13 Jbeta. Produced via immunoSEQ multiplex PCR; TCRdb's table is partial and in-frame only. The repertoire holds around 130,000 clones, 65% to 90% seen once, with roughly 2.2% in the top ten. Germline V gene lookup returns CDR1 MNHNS and CDR2 SASEGT. The V end was cut by 1 base, the J end by 8 bases, with 12 bases between. The CDR3 has 15 residues. Study conclusions and caveats: With DRB1 most and HLA-C fewest, TCR association rates differed between HLA loci in a later analysis. Productive status was seen about 90% or about 30% of the time for most TCR beta V segments in an earlier analysis. As a later analysis showed, a missense DCLRE1C variant was linked to trimming of TCR beta V- and J-genes.

Concerning this clone itself: As yet, its antigen is unknown.

This chain links TRBV6-1 with TRBJ1-6; no definite D call. Sequenced material: PBMCs. This sequence originates from a woman between 40 and 50 years old in good health and CMV-seronegative. DNA of the CDR3: TGTGCCAGCAGTGAAGAAGAGGGAAGCCATTCACCCCTCCACTTT. Amino acids: CASSEEEGSHSPLHF.